This T cell receptor (beta chain) was sequenced for a study of graft-versus-host responses after intestinal transplantation. Overall study: Grafts that recipients had were multivisceral, liver-intestinal, or isolated intestinal transplants. Among the recipients, all got anti-thymocyte globulin induction and then tacrolimus and steroids for approximately 3 years.

Study-wide results and caveats: Detected in recipient marrow were GvH clones, some of which were first observed in ileum or blood.

CDR3 length: 13 residues. Germline loops: CDR1 SQVTM, CDR2 ANQGSEA. V was clipped by 6 bases and J by 2 bases; unmatched bases: 5. Details on this clone: Its cognate antigen is unknown.

TCRdb's copy holds only in-frame clones and misses some; the assay was immunoSEQ multiplex PCR. The sample comprises over 80,000 clones, 85% to 95% of which are singletons, and roughly 0.36% rests with the top ten. The sample in question was unstimulated CD8+ T cells sorted from spleen or lymph node cells, obtained before transplant. The TCR sequence derives from a human donor who was the organ donor for an intestinal transplant. The rearrangement uses TRBV29-1 and TRBJ2-7; 9 nucleotides line up with TRBD1. The CDR3 coding sequence is TGCAGCGTCGGGACAGGGTATACCTACGAGCAGTACTTC. It is translated as CSVGTGYTYEQYF.